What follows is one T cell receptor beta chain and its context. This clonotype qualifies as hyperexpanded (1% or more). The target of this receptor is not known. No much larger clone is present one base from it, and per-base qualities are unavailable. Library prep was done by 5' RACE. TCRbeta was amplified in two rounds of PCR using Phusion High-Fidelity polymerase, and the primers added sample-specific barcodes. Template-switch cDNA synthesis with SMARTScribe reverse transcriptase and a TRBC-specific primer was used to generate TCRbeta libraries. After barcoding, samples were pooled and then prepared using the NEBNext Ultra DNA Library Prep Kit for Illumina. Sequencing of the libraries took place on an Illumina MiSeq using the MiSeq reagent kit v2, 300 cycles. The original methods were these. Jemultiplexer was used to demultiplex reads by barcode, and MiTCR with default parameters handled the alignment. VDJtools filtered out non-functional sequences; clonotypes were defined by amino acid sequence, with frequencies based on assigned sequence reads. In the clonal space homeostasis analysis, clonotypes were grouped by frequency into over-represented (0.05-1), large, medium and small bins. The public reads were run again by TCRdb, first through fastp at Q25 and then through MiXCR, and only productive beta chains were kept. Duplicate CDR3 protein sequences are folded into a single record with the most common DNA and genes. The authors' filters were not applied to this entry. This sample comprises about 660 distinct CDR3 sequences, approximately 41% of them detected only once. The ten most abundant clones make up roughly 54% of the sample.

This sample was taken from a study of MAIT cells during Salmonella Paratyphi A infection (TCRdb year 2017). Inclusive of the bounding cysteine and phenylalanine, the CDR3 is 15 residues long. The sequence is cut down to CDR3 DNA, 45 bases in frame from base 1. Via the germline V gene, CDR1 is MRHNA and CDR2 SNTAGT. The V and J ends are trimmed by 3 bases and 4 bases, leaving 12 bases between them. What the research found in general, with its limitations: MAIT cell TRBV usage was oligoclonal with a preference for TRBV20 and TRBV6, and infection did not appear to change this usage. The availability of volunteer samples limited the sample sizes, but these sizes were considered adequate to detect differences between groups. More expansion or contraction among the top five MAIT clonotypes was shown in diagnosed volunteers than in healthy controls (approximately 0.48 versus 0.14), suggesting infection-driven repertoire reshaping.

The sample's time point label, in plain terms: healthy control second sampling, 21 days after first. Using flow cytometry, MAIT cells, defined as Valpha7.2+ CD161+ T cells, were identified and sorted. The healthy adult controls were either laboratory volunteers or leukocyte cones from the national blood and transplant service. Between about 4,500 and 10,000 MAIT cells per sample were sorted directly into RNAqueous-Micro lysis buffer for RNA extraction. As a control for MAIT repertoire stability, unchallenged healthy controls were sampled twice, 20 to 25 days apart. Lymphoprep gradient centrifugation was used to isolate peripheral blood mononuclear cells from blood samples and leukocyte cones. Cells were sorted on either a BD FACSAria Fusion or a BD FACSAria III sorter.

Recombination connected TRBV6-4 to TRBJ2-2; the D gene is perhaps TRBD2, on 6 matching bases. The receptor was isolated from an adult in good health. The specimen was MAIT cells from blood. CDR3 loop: CASSDGGEGTGELFF. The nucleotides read TGTGCCAGCAGTGATGGCGGGGAAGGCACCGGGGAGCTGTTTTTT.